The rows below give T cell receptor beta chains drawn from one sample of a study of cytomegalovirus exposure and HLA in healthy donors. Clones were sequenced by immunoSEQ multiplex PCR, and TCRdb holds only the in-frame ones, with some missing. The sample records more than 95,000 clones, about 84% being singletons. The sequencing sample was made of PBMCs. These receptors were collected from a man aged 40-55 years in good health and CMV-seronegative. Each CDR3 is given with its conserved first and last residue. The D gene is left open where the match is weak. For some rows the clone size is stated as once, few or many, or as a class when expanded; others skip it.

J	V	size	D	DNA	CDR3
TRBJ2-3	TRBV4-1	few	-	TGCGCCAGCAGCCCCCTAGGCATCTCTAGCACAGATACGCAGTATTTT	CASSPLGISSTDTQYF
TRBJ1-4	TRBV27	few	-	TGTGCCAGCAGACAGAGACAGGCAACTAATGAAAAACTGTTTTTT	CASRQRQATNEKLFF
TRBJ1-2	TRBV10-3	-	TRBD1	TGTGCCATCAGTGACCCCCGGGACAGAGTCTACACCTTC	CAISDPRDRVYTF
TRBJ1-4	TRBV5-1	-	-	TGCGCCAGCAGCTGGGGGCGGAGTACAACTAATGAAAAACTGTTTTTT	CASSWGRSTTNEKLFF
TRBJ1-1	TRBV6-1	once	-	TGTGCCAGCAGTGGGAGGGTAGCTTTCTTT	CASSGRVAFF
TRBJ1-3	TRBV11-2	-	TRBD1	TGTGCTTCCAGGGGGCACTCTGGAAACACCATATATTTT	CASRGHSGNTIYF
TRBJ2-1	TRBV7-9	-	-	TGTGCCAGCAACAAACAGGCGACGGATCGCCCCTACAATGAGCAGTTCTTC	CASNKQATDRPYNEQFF
TRBJ1-6	TRBV5-3	-	-	TGTGCCAGAAGGGAACGGGATTCACCCCTCCACTTT	CARRERDSPLHF
TRBJ1-5	TRBV30	few	TRBD1	TGTGCCTGGACCCCAGGGGGTTTTTGGGGTCAGCCCCAGCATTTT	CAWTPGGFWGQPQHF
TRBJ1-3	TRBV4-3	once	-	TGCGCCAGCAGCCAAGATGTAGCGGAACCCAACTCTGGAAACACCATATATTTT	CASSQDVAEPNSGNTIYF
TRBJ2-1	TRBV11-1	once	TRBD1	TGTGCCAGCGGCCCTCGACAGGGGGAACCCTACAATGAGCAGTTCTTC	CASGPRQGEPYNEQFF
TRBJ2-2	TRBV4-2	-	-	TGTGCCAGCAGCCAAGATCGTGGAGCCTACACCGGGGAGCTGTTTTTT	CASSQDRGAYTGELFF